Listed here are 6 T cell receptor beta chains from one sample, sequenced in a study of human T cells and chemical hapten exposure. The time point here: patch test 1, 2 weeks after DPC sensitization. The sample's treatment: therapeutic diphenylcyclopropenone sensitization with weekly scalp DPC. TCRdb called the RACE reads again in MiXCR, with one record for every CDR3 protein. The sample carries approximately 110,000 distinct CDR3 sequences, 8% to 13% recorded once. This sample comprised whole blood, obtained in connection with sensitization to the hapten diphenylcyclopropenone (DPC). The receptors were sampled from a woman in her thirties or forties with alopecia areata. Some clones in this sample may be carry-over from other donors' samples.

This chain links TRBV7-2 with TRBJ2-3, with 9 bases that match TRBD2. CDR1 and CDR2 from the germline V gene are SGHTA and FQGNSA. This CDR3 comprises 16 residues. V lost 3 bases, J lost 0 bases, and 4 bases stayed unmatched. The CDR3 region is CASSFRAGGSTDTQYF. The CDR3 DNA follows: TGTGCCAGCAGCTTCCGCGCGGGGGGGAGCACAGATACGCAGTATTTT.

This clonotype was recorded a few times. The chain links TRBV6-2 or TRBV6-3 to TRBJ2-5; D tentatively fits TRBD1 or TRBD2 (6 bases each). Between the trimmed V and J ends, which lost 8 bases and 1 base, there was a span of 17 bases. This CDR3 spans 15 amino acids. Looked up from germline, CDR1 is MNHEY and CDR2 is SVGEGT. The CDR3 region has the DNA TGTGCCAGCCGGAAAAGCGGAGGGGGCCAAGAGACCCAGTACTTC. The encoded protein is CASRKSGGGQETQYF.

This clonotype was counted only a few times. The rearrangement uses TRBV6-2 or TRBV6-3 and TRBJ2-2; D is undetermined. V was trimmed by 6 bases and J by 2 bases, leaving 10 bases between them. Germline V gene sequence: CDR1 MNHEY, CDR2 SVGEGT. The CDR3 contains 14 residues. Here the CDR3 reads CASSRGVNTGELFF. The CDR3 DNA is TGTGCCAGCAGCCGCGGTGTTAACACCGGGGAGCTGTTTTTT.

This clonotype was seen more than once but under ten times. The V gene is TRBV25-1, the J gene TRBJ2-2; D ambiguous. The germline V and J ends were trimmed by 4 bases and 2 bases, with 11 bases remaining between them. The CDR3 sequence is 15 residues long. The V gene's germline CDR1 is MGHDK and CDR2 SYGVNS. The CDR3 bases are TGTGCCAGCAGTGCACGGGCTAAAAACACCGGGGAGCTGTTTTTT. Its protein is CASSARAKNTGELFF. The whole variable domain, remainder taken from reference TRBV25-1 and TRBJ2-2, is EADIYQTPRYLVIGTGKKITLECSQTMGHDKMYWYQQDPGMELHLIHYSYGVNSTEKGDLSSESTVSRIRTEHFPLTLESARPSHTSQYLCASSARAKNTGELFFGEGSRLTVL.

Ten or more counts support this clonotype. This chain uses TRBV20-1 with TRBJ1-5; no definite D call. The V and J ends lost 7 bases and 8 bases respectively, with 12 bases between them. Germline V gene sequence: CDR1 DFQATT, CDR2 SNEGSKA (reference sequence). The CDR3 length is 11 residues. The CDR3 region is CSGSDGEPQHF. DNA for the CDR3: TGCAGTGGTAGTGACGGGGAGCCCCAGCATTTT.

This clonotype came up a few times. In DNA, the CDR3 is TGTGCCAGTTCACGACTAAACAGGGTTGGGGGCGAGCAGTTCTTC. Protein sequence: CASSRLNRVGGEQFF. The gene calls are TRBV19 and TRBJ2-1, with D perhaps matching TRBD1 (6 bases). The CDR3 contains 15 residues. V lost 8 bases to trimming and J lost 10 bases, with 24 bases between them. Germline lookup yields CDR1 LNHDA and CDR2 SQIVND (reference sequence).